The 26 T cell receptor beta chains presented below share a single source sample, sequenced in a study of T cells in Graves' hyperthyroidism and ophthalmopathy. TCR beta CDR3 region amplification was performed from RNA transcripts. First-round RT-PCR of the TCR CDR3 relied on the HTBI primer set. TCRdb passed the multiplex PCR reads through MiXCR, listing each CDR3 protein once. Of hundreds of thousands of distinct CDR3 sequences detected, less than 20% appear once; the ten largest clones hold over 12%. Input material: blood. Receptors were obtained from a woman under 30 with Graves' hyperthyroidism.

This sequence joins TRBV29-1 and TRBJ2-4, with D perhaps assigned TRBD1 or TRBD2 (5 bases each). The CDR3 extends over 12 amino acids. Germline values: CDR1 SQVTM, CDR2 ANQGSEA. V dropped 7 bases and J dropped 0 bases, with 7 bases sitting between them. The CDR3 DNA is TGCAGCGCCGGGACAGCCAAAAACATTCAGTACTTC. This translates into CSAGTAKNIQYF.

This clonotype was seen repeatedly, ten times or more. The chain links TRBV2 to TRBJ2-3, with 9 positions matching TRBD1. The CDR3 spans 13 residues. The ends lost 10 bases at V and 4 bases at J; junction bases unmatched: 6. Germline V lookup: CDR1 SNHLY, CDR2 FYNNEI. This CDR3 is CAKGQGIPDTQYF. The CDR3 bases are TGTGCCAAGGGACAGGGAATTCCAGATACGCAGTATTTT.

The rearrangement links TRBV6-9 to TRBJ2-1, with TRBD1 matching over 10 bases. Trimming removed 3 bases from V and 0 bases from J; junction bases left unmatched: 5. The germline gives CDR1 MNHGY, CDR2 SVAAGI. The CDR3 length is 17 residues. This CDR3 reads CASSYPGQGLSYNEQFF. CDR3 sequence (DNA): TGTGCCAGCAGTTACCCGGGACAGGGGCTCTCCTACAATGAGCAGTTCTTC.

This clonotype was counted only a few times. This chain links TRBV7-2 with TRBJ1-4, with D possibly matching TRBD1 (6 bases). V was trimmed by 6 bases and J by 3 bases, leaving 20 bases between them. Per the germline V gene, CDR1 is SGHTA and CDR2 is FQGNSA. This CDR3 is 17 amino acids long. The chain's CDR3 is CASSSPRDRRSNEKLFF. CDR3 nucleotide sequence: TGTGCCAGCAGTTCCCCCCGTGACAGGAGATCTAATGAAAAACTGTTTTTT.

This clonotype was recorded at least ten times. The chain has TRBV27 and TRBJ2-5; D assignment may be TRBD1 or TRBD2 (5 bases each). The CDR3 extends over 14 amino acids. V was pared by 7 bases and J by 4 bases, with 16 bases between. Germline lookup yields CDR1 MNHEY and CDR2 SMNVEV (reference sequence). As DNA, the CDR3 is TGTGCCAGCACTGGGACCCCTGGAGTAGAGACCCAGTACTTC. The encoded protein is CASTGTPGVETQYF.

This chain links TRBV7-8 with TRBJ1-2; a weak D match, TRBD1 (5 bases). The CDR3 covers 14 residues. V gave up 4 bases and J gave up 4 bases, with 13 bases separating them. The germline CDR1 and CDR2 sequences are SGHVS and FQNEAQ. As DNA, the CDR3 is TGTGCCAGCAGCTATACACAGGATCTCTATGGCTACACCTTC. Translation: CASSYTQDLYGYTF.

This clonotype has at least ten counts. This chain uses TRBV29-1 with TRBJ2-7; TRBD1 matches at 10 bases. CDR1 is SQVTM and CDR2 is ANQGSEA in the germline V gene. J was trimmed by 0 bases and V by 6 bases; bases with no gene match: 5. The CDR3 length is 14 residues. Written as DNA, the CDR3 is TGCAGCGTGAGGGGACAGGGGAGCTCCTACGAGCAGTACTTC. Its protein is CSVRGQGSSYEQYF.

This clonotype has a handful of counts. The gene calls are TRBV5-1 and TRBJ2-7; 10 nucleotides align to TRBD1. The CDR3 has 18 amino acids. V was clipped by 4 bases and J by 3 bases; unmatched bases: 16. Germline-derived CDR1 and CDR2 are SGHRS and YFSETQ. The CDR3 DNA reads TGCGCCAGCAGCCCTCGGGACAGGGGAGTAGCGGGGAGCTACGAGCAGTACTTC. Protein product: CASSPRDRGVAGSYEQYF.

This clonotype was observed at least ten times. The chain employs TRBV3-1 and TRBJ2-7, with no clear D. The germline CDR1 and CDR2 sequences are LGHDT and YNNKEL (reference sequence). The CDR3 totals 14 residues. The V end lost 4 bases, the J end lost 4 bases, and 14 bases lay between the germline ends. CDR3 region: CASSPRRLSYEQYF. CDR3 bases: TGTGCCAGCAGCCCCCGCAGACTCTCGTACGAGCAGTACTTC.

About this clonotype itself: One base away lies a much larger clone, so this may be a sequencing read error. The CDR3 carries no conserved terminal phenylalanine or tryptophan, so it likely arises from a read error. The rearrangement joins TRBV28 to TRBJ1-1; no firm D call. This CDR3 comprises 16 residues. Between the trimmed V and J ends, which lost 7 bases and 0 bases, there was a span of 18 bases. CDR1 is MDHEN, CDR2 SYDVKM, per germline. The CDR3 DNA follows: TGTGCCAGCACCTCGTCCCCAGTAGCCATGAACACTGAAGCTTTCTCT. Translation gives CASTSSPVAMNTEAFS.

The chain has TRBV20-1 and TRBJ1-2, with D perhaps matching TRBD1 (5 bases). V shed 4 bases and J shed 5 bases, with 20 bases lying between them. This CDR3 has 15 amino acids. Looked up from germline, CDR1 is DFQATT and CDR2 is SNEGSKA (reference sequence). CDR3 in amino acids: CSATRLGGGWYGYTF. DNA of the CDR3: TGCAGTGCTACCCGCCTGGGTGGGGGATGGTATGGCTACACCTTC.

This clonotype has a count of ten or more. CDR3 in DNA: TGTGCCAGCAGCTTAGAGAGGGCCACTGAAGCTTTCTTT. It translates to CASSLERATEAFF. The chain couples TRBV11-2 to TRBJ1-1, with D uncertain. V was trimmed by 0 bases and J by 4 bases, leaving 6 bases between them. The CDR3 is 13 residues long. Germline V gene sequence: CDR1 SGHAT, CDR2 FQNNGV.

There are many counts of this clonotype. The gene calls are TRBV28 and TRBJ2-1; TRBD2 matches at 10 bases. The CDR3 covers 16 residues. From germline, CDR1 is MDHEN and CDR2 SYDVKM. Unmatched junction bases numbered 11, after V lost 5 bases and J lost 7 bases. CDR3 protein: CASSLGTSAIRNEQFF. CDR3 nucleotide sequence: TGTGCCAGCAGTCTAGGGACTAGCGCAATTAGAAATGAGCAGTTCTTC. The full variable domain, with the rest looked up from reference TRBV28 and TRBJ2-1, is DVKVTQSSRYLVKRTGEKVFLECVQDMDHENMFWYRQDPGLGLRLIYFSYDVKMKEKGDIPEGYSVSREKKERFSLILESASTNQTSMYLCASSLGTSAIRNEQFFGPGTRLTVL.

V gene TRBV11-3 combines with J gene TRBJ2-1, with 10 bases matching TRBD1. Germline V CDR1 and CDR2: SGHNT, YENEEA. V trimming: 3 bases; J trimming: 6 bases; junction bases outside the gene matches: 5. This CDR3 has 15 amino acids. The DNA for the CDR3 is TGTGCCAGCAGCTTCTCCGGGACAGGGGTCAATGAGCAGTTCTTC. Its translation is CASSFSGTGVNEQFF. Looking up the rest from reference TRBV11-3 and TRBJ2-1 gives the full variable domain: EAGVVQSPRYKIIEKKQPVAFWCNPISGHNTLYWYLQNLGQGPELLIRYENEEAVDDSQLPKDRFSAERLKGVDSTLKIQPAELGDSAVYLCASSFSGTGVNEQFFGPGTRLTVL.

The CDR3 DNA is TGCAGTGCTAGAGATTCGGGGAGAGGCACTGAAGCTTTCTTT. This encodes CSARDSGRGTEAFF. This chain connects TRBV20-1 to TRBJ1-1; D uncertain. The V and J ends lost 0 bases and 4 bases respectively, with 12 bases between them. The V gene's germline CDR1 is DFQATT and CDR2 SNEGSKA (reference sequence). The length of the CDR3 is 14 residues.

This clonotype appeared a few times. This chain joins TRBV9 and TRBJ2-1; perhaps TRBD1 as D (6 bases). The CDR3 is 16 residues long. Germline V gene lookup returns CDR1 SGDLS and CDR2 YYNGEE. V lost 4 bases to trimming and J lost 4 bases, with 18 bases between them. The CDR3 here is CASSSGIAGTYNEQFF. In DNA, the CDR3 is TGTGCCAGCAGCTCGGGGATAGCAGGGACATACAATGAGCAGTTCTTC.

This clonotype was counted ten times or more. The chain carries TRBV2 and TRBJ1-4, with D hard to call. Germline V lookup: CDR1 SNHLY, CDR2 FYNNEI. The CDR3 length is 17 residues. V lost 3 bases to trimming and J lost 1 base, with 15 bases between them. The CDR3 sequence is CASSDDRPARTNEKLFF. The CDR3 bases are TGTGCCAGCAGTGATGACCGACCCGCAAGAACTAATGAAAAACTGTTTTTT.

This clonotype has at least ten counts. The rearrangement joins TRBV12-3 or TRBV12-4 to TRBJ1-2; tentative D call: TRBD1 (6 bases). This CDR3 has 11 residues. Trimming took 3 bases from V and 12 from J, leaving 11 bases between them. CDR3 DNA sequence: TGTGCCAGCAGTTTGGGGGGGCGAAACACCTTC. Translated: CASSLGGRNTF.

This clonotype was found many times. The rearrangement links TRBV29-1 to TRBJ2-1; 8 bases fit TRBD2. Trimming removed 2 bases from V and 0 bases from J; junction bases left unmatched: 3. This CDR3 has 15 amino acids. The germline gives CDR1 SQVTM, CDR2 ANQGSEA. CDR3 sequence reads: CSVEQSGSSYNEQFF. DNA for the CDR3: TGCAGCGTTGAACAGAGCGGGAGCTCCTACAATGAGCAGTTCTTC.

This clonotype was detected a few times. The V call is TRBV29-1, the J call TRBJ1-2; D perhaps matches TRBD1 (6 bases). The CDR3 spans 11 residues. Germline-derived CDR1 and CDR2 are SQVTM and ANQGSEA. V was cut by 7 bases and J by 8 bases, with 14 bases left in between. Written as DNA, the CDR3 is TGCAGCGCCGGGGCAGGGGAAGGCTACACCTTC. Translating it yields CSAGAGEGYTF.

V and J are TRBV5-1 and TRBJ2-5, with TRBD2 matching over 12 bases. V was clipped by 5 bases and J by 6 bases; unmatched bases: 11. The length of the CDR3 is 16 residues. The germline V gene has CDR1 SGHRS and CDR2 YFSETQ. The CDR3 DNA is TGCGCCAGCAGTCAACGACTAGCGGGAGATTGGAAGACCCAGTACTTC. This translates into CASSQRLAGDWKTQYF.

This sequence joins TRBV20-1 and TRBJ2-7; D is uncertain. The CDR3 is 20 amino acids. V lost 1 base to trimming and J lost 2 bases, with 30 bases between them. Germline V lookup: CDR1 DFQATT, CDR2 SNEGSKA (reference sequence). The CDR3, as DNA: TGCAGTGCTAGAGGAGTCGACCAGGCACTGAAACCCGGTGGGGCCTACGAGCAGTACTTC. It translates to CSARGVDQALKPGGAYEQYF.

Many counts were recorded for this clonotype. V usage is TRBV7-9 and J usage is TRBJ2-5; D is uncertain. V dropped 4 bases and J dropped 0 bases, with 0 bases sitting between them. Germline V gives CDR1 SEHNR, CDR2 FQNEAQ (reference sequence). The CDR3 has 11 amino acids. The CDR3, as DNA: TGTGCCAGCAGCTACCAAGAGACCCAGTACTTC. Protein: CASSYQETQYF.

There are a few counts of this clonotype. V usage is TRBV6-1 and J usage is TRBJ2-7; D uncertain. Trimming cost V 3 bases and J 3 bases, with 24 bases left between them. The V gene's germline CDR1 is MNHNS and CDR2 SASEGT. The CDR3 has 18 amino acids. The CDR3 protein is CASSDWPPTFSTNYEQYF. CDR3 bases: TGTGCCAGCAGTGACTGGCCTCCAACCTTCTCTACAAACTACGAGCAGTACTTC.

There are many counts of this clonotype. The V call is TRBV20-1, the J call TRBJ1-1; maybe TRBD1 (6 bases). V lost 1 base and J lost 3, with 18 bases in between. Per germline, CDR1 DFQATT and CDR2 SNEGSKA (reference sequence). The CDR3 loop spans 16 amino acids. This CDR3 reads CSARAMGGQIHTEAFF. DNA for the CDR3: TGCAGTGCTAGAGCGATGGGAGGACAGATACACACTGAAGCTTTCTTT.

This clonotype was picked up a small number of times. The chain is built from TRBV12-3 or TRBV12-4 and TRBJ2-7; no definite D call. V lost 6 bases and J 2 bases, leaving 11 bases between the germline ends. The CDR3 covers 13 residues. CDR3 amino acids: CASSPDMPYEQYF. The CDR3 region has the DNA TGTGCCAGCAGCCCTGACATGCCCTACGAGCAGTACTTC.